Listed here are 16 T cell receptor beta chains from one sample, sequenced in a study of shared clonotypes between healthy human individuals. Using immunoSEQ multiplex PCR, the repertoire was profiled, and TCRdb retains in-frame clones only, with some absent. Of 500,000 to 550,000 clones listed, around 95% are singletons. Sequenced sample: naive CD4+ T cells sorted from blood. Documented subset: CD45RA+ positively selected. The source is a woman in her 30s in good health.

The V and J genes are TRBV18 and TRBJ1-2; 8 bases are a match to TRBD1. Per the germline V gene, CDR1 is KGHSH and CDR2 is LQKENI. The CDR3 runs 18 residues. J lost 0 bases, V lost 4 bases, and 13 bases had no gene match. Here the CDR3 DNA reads TGTGCCAGCTCACGAGTAGTAGGGACAGGTTCGACTAACTATGGCTACACCTTC. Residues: CASSRVVGTGSTNYGYTF.

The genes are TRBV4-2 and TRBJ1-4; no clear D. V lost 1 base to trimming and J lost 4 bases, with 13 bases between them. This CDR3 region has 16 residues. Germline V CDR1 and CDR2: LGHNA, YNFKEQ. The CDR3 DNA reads TGTGCCAGCAGCCAAGGAACCGGGTCCAGTAATGAAAAACTGTTTTTT. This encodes CASSQGTGSSNEKLFF.

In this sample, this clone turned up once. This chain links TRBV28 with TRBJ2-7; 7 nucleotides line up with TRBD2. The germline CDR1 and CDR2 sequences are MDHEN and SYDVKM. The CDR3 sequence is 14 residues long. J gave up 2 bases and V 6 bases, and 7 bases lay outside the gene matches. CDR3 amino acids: CASRSGAGTYEQYF. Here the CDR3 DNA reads TGTGCCAGCAGATCTGGAGCGGGAACCTACGAGCAGTACTTC.

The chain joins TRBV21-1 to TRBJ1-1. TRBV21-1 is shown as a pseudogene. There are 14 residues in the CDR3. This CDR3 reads CASSRMLRNTEAFF. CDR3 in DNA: TGTGCCAGCAGCAGAATGCTGAGGAACACTGAAGCTTTCTTT.

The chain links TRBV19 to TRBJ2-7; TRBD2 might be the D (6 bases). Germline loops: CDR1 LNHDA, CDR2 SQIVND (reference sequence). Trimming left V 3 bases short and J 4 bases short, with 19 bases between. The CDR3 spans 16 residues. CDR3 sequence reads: CASSMVGLAKSYEQYF. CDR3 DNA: TGTGCCAGTAGTATGGTGGGGCTAGCGAAGAGTTACGAGCAGTACTTC.

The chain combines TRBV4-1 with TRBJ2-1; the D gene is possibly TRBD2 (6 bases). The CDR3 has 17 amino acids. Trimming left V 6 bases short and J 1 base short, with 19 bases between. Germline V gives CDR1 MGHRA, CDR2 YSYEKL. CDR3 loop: CASSPFGSPFSYNEQFF. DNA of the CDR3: TGCGCCAGCAGTCCCTTCGGGAGTCCCTTTTCCTACAATGAGCAGTTCTTC.

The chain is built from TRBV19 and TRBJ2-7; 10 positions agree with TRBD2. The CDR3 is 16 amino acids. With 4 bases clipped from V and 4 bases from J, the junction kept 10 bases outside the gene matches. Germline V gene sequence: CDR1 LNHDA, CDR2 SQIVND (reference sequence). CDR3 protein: CASSTEHSGRFYEQYF. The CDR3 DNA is TGTGCCAGTAGTACCGAGCATAGCGGGAGGTTTTACGAGCAGTACTTC.

Written as DNA, the CDR3 is TGCGCCAGCAGTGAGCACATTGTCGCGAACACCGGGGAGCTGTTTTTT. It yields the protein CASSEHIVANTGELFF. The V and J genes are TRBV10-1 and TRBJ2-2; D call uncertain. Between the trimmed V and J ends, which lost 2 bases and 0 bases, there was a span of 10 bases. Looked up from germline, CDR1 is WNHNN and CDR2 is SYGVQD (reference sequence). CDR3 size: 16 residues.

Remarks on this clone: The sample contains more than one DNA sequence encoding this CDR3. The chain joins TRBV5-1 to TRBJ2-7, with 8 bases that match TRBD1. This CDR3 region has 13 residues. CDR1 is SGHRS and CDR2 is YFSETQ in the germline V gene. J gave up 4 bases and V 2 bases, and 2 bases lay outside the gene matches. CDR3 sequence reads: CASSLTGGYEQYF. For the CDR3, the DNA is TGCGCCAGCAGCTTAACAGGGGGTTACGAGCAGTACTTC.

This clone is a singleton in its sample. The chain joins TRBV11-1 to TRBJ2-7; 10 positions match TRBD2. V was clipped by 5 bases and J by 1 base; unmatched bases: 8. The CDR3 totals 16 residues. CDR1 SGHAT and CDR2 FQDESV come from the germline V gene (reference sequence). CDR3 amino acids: CASSTELAGRSYEQYF. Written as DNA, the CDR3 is TGTGCCAGCAGCACGGAACTAGCGGGGCGATCCTACGAGCAGTACTTC.

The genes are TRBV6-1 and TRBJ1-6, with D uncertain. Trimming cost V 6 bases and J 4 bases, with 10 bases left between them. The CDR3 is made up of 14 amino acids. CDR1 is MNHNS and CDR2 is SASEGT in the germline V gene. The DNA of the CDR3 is TGTGCCAGCAGGGAGGGCCCGTATAATTCACCCCTCCACTTT. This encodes CASREGPYNSPLHF.

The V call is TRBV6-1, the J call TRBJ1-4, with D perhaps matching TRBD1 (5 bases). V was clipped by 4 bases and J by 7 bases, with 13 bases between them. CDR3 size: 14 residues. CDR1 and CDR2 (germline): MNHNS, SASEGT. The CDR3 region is CASSGDGRGEKLFF. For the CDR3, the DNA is TGTGCCAGCAGTGGAGACGGAAGGGGTGAAAAACTGTTTTTT.

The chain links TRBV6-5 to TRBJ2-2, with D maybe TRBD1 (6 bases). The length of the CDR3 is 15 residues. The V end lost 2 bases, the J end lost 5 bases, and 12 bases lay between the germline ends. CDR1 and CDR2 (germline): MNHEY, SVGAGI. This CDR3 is CASSYEQGWTGELFF. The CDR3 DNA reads TGTGCCAGCAGTTACGAACAGGGTTGGACCGGGGAGCTGTTTTTT.

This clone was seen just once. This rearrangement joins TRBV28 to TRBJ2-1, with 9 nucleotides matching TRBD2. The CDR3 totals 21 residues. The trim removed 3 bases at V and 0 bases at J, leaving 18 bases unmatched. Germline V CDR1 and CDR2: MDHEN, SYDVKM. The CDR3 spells CASSLLFTSGPKRSSYNEQFF. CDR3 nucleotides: TGTGCCAGCAGTTTGCTCTTCACTAGCGGGCCCAAACGAAGCTCCTACAATGAGCAGTTCTTC.

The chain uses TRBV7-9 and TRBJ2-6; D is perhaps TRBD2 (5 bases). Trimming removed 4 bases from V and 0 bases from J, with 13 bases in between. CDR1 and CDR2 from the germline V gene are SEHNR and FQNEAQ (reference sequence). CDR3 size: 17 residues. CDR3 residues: CASSSHVGNSGANVLTF. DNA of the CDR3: TGTGCCAGCAGCTCACACGTCGGGAACTCTGGGGCCAACGTCCTGACTTTC.

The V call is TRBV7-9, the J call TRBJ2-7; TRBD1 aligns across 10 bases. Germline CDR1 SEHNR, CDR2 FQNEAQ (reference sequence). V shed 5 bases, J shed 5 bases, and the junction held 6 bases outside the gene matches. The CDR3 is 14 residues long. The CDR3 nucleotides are TGTGCCAGCAGCCGGAGACAGGGGGCGAACGAGCAGTACTTC. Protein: CASSRRQGANEQYF. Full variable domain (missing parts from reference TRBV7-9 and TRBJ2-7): DTGVSQNPRHKITKRGQNVTFRCDPISEHNRLYWYRQTLGQGPEFLTYFQNEAQLEKSRLLSDRFSAERPKGSFSTLEIQRTEQGDSAMYLCASSRRQGANEQYFGPGTRLTVT.